Detailed here is one TCR beta chain. The antigen this receptor binds is unknown. Nothing much larger sits one base from this clone, and base qualities are not available. This sample is drawn from a study of untreated major depressive disorder listed by TCRdb under 2018. The study in broad terms: In this cross-sectional case-control comparison, antidepressant-free major depressive disorder patients and individually matched non-depressed controls were compared on T cell phenotype and TCR repertoire. The sequencing was a follow-up to the differences in Vbeta 5.1, Vbeta 11 and Vbeta 22 usage that flow cytometry had picked up across the whole cohort. Overall study outcomes, separate from this receptor: TRBV25-01 and TRBV02-01 usage followed the flow-cytometry pattern but did not reach statistical significance in the sequencing data. In every sequenced subject, the top five TRBV05-01 clones were all identified as private clones. Strict matching and exclusion criteria produced a comparatively small study sample, limiting generalizability of findings. For the sequencing comparisons, planned one-tailed tests were run on just three Vbeta families that had been chosen in advance. Higher TRBV05-01 (Vbeta 5.1) usage among CD4+ T cells of depressed patients compared with controls was confirmed by sequencing, with p = 0.040 in a one-tailed test.

The germline V end is reduced by 5 bases and the J end by 2 bases; junction bases left unmatched: 4. The germline V gene encodes CDR1 SNHLY and CDR2 FYNNEI. From the cysteine up to the phenylalanine, the CDR3 has a length of 15 residues. Only the CDR3 region is kept as DNA, spanning 45 bases read in frame from base 1. The Qiagen DNeasy Blood and Tissue Kit was used to extract total genomic DNA from the purified CD4+ T cells. Using immunoSEQ immunosequencing protocols, the TCRbeta CDR3 region, as defined by IMGT, was amplified and sequenced. In the original analysis: Raw sequence data were preprocessed by the immunoSEQ service for PCR and sequencing error correction. After being loaded into the immunoSEQ Analyzer, the data underwent further analysis with VDJtools v1.0.7. The paired Wilcoxon signed-rank test was applied to assess differences between patients and controls. TCRdb retrieved this table from immuneACCESS and kept in-frame rearrangements only. Not all clones are present; in checked studies, unresolved V genes account for under half, and no reason is known for the remainder. The DNA was the basis for D and trimming; V, J and clone size are from that table. The sample table shows roughly 14,000 clones, and 80% to 95% are seen once. Around 1.6% of the sample comes from the top ten.

Each depressed patient was matched pairwise with a non-depressed control on sex, age, current smoking status and body mass index. All participants were of European descent. Patients were diagnosed with major depressive disorder by DSM-IV criteria and had a Hamilton Rating Scale for Depression score of 18 or higher. Patients had been free of any psychiatric medication, including antidepressants, for at least 8 weeks before enrollment. Among the patients, depression severity spanned the moderate-to-severe range. All participants were excluded for major medical conditions, Axis I/II comorbidities, regular medication or illicit drug use, or drinking over 100 g alcohol weekly. About 30 ml of peripheral blood was collected from each participant into EDTA tubes. Thawed PBMCs underwent magnetic negative selection with the BD IMag Human CD4 T Lymphocyte Enrichment Set to purify CD4+ T cells. A purity of roughly 96% was typically achieved with the CD4+ enrichment method, as confirmed by flow cytometry. A subgroup of a few case-control pairs, chosen blind to the chemokine receptor expression and flow-cytometric repertoire skewing results, underwent TCRbeta sequencing. Every blood sample was taken in the morning at 8:00 a.m., and Ficoll-Hypaque gradient centrifugation was used to isolate PBMCs. PBMCs were cryopreserved by gradual cooling to -80 degrees C and were kept in liquid nitrogen until assay.

The chain employs TRBV2 and TRBJ2-3, with 10 central nucleotides matching TRBD2. Sample: CD4+ T cells from PBMCs. This sequence originates from a woman in her 30s with major depressive disorder. The nucleotide sequence is TGTGCCAGCAGTCAGACTAGCGGGCCCACAGATACGCAGTATTTT. It codes for CASSQTSGPTDTQYF. Outside the CDR3, residues come from the reference TRBV2 and TRBJ2-3 proteins, so the full variable domain is: EPEVTQTPSHQVTQMGQEVILRCVPISNHLYFYWYRQILGQKVEFLVSFYNNEISEKSEIFDDQFSVERPDGSNFTLKIRSTKLEDSAMYFCASSQTSGPTDTQYFGPGTRLTVL.